This T cell receptor (beta chain) was captured in a study of blood T cells in healthy people across ages. The authors ran a second PCR of about 6 to 12 cycles using a sample-barcoded 5' primer and a J-beta primer mix. TCRdb analysed the 5' RACE reads with MiXCR anew, one entry per CDR3 protein. Of 800,000 to 1,000,000 distinct CDR3 sequences listed, approximately 49% are singletons. Comments on this clonotype: Its specificity is unknown.

Trimming left V 6 bases short and J 0 bases short, with 11 bases between. This CDR3 has 14 amino acids. Germline loops: CDR1 PRHDT, CDR2 FYEKMQ (reference sequence). Extraction yielded at least 6 micrograms of total RNA per sample. Regarding the study as a whole: Considered underestimates were the diversity estimates obtained from one million T cells.

The origin of this receptor is a man under 40 in good health. Input material: blood. The V gene is TRBV13, the J gene TRBJ1-1; the D gene is possibly TRBD1 (5 bases). The CDR3 DNA follows: TGTGCCAGCAGAGCCGGGGCGGTGAACACTGAAGCTTTCTTT. This codes for CASRAGAVNTEAFF.